This entry lists 21 T cell receptor beta chains sequenced from one sample in a study of blood T cell repertoires in COVID-19. Clones were sequenced by immunoSEQ multiplex PCR, and TCRdb holds only the in-frame ones, with some missing. This sample has 90,000 to 130,000 clones; about 75% occur once, and the top ten carry under 20%. Input material: peripheral blood. Source of these receptors: a woman of 80 years or more with active or convalescent COVID-19.

V is TRBV2 and J is TRBJ2-5; D possibly corresponds to TRBD2 (5 bases). In germline, CDR1 is SNHLY, CDR2 FYNNEI. The V gene lost 6 bases and the J gene lost 4 bases, with 15 bases spanning the gap. The CDR3 is 14 residues long. The CDR3 reads CASRNLEGRETQYF. CDR3 bases: TGTGCCAGCAGGAACTTGGAAGGGAGAGAGACCCAGTACTTC.

This chain connects TRBV6-2 or TRBV6-3 to TRBJ2-5; D perhaps matches TRBD2 (5 bases). This CDR3 spans 14 amino acids. The V end lost 5 bases, the J end lost 2 bases, and 12 bases lay between the germline ends. Germline-derived CDR1 and CDR2 are MNHEY and SVGEGT. The CDR3 reads CASSPRTSQETQYF. In DNA form, the CDR3 reads TGTGCCAGCAGTCCCCGGACTTCGCAAGAGACCCAGTACTTC.

V and J are TRBV19 and TRBJ2-5, with a possible D match to TRBD2 (6 bases). The CDR3 length is 15 residues. V shed 10 bases and J shed 5 bases, with 23 bases lying between them. Germline lookup yields CDR1 LNHDA and CDR2 SQIVND (reference sequence). CDR3: CANTQPGGQAETQYF. The DNA for the CDR3 is TGTGCCAACACTCAACCAGGAGGGCAAGCGGAGACCCAGTACTTC.

This clone turned up a few times. The chain carries TRBV7-8 and TRBJ2-7, with D tentatively TRBD2 (6 bases). There are 18 residues in the CDR3. With 1 base removed from V and 4 bases from J, the gap between germline ends came to 23 bases. Germline loops: CDR1 SGHVS, CDR2 FQNEAQ. As DNA, the CDR3 is TGTGCCAGCAGCTTAGAAGGAATCAGGGAGGAATCTTTGTACGAGCAGTACTTC. As protein: CASSLEGIREESLYEQYF.

This clone was seen only once. The V gene is TRBV5-1, the J gene TRBJ1-2; 7 bases map to TRBD1. With 0 bases clipped from V and 2 bases from J, the junction kept 1 base outside the gene matches. This CDR3 has 14 residues. Germline V gives CDR1 SGHRS, CDR2 YFSETQ. The CDR3: CASSLGRGNYGYTF. The CDR3 DNA follows: TGCGCCAGCAGCTTGGGCAGGGGGAACTATGGCTACACCTTC.

The chain combines TRBV6-6 with TRBJ2-5; TRBD1 matches 8 bases. Per germline, CDR1 MNHNY and CDR2 SVGAGI (reference sequence). After removal of 6 bases from V and 5 bases from J, the junction contained 5 bases not matched to a gene. This CDR3 is 13 amino acids long. The CDR3 here is CASRDRGWETQYF. The CDR3, as DNA: TGTGCCAGCAGAGACAGGGGCTGGGAGACCCAGTACTTC.

This chain links TRBV7-3 with TRBJ2-6; no firm D call. Trimming shortened V by 0 bases and J by 3 bases, and 15 bases separated the two germline ends. Per germline, CDR1 SGHTA and CDR2 FQGTGA. This CDR3 region has 18 residues. CDR3 loop: CASSLTPGQVGGANVLTF. The CDR3 DNA follows: TGTGCCAGCAGCTTAACCCCCGGCCAGGTTGGTGGGGCCAACGTCCTGACTTTC.

The chain recombines TRBV4-3 with TRBJ2-3, with D maybe TRBD2 (6 bases). Per germline, CDR1 LGHNA and CDR2 YSLEER. The CDR3 runs to 15 residues. Trimming took 0 bases from V and 2 from J, leaving 9 bases between them. DNA for the CDR3: TGCGCCAGCAGCCAAGATAGCGGTTACACAGATACGCAGTATTTT. This translates into CASSQDSGYTDTQYF.

This clone was seen at least ten times. The CDR3, as DNA: TGTGCCTTTTCAGTAGCGGGAGGCACAGATACGCAGTATTTT. It codes for CAFSVAGGTDTQYF. The chain combines TRBV30 with TRBJ2-3, with 9 nucleotides matching TRBD2. V shed 7 bases and J 1 base; nucleotides not matched to a gene: 6. Germline lookup yields CDR1 GTSNPN and CDR2 SVGIG (reference sequence). The CDR3 length is 14 residues. The variable domain in full, with the rest retrieved from reference TRBV30 and TRBJ2-3, is SQTIHQWPATLVQPVGSPLSLECTVEGTSNPNLYWYRQAAGRGLQLLFYSVGIGQISSEVPQNLSASRPQDRQFILSSKKLLLSDSGFYLCAFSVAGGTDTQYFGPGTRLTVL.

A note on this clone: The sample contains more than one DNA sequence encoding this CDR3. The chain carries TRBV18 and TRBJ1-5; D unresolved. The germline V and J ends were trimmed by 3 bases and 2 bases, with 8 bases remaining between them. CDR1 is KGHSH and CDR2 is LQKENI in the germline V gene. The CDR3 length is 14 residues. CDR3 residues: CASSPAGGNQPQHF. The CDR3 DNA follows: TGTGCCAGCTCACCGGCGGGAGGCAATCAGCCCCAGCATTTT.

This clone was detected only a few times. The V call is TRBV4-3, the J call TRBJ2-2; 8 bases match TRBD1. The CDR3 sequence is 20 residues long. Germline CDR1 LGHNA, CDR2 YSLEER. V was pared by 0 bases and J by 5 bases, with 17 bases of the junction left unmatched. The CDR3 DNA sequence: TGCGCCAGCAGCCAAGATTTTTTTTCGGGGACAGGCCGGGGAACCGGGGAGCTGTTTTTT. This translates into CASSQDFFSGTGRGTGELFF.

V and J are TRBV5-1 and TRBJ1-3; TRBD1 aligns across 8 bases. The CDR3 spans 14 residues. The V segment lost 4 bases and the J segment 4 bases; nucleotides outside the gene matches: 4. Germline V gene lookup returns CDR1 SGHRS and CDR2 YFSETQ. CDR3: CASSPGGDGNTIYF. The CDR3, as DNA: TGCGCCAGCAGCCCAGGGGGCGACGGAAACACCATATATTTT. Drawing the rest from reference TRBV5-1 and TRBJ1-3, the complete variable domain is KAGVTQTPRYLIKTRGQQVTLSCSPISGHRSVSWYQQTPGQGLQFLFEYFSETQRNKGNFPGRFSGRQFSNSRSEMNVSTLELGDSALYLCASSPGGDGNTIYFGEGSWLTVV.

The chain carries TRBV5-1 and TRBJ2-5; 8 bases align to TRBD2. CDR3 length: 13 residues. Trimming at V came to 4 bases and at J to 3 bases, leaving 2 bases not matched to a gene. Looked up from germline, CDR1 is SGHRS and CDR2 is YFSETQ. The CDR3, as DNA: TGCGCCAGCAGCCCGACTAGCGAAGAGACCCAGTACTTC. The encoded protein is CASSPTSEETQYF. Looking up the rest from reference TRBV5-1 and TRBJ2-5 gives the full variable domain: KAGVTQTPRYLIKTRGQQVTLSCSPISGHRSVSWYQQTPGQGLQFLFEYFSETQRNKGNFPGRFSGRQFSNSRSEMNVSTLELGDSALYLCASSPTSEETQYFGPGTRLLVL.

The rearrangement joins TRBV19 to TRBJ2-7; TRBD2 matches 7 bases. This CDR3 is 16 amino acids long. CDR1 and CDR2 from the germline V gene are LNHDA and SQIVND (reference sequence). The junction had 13 bases not matched to a gene; V was cut back by 6 bases and J by 2 bases. This chain's CDR3 is CASSQGLSMDAYEQYF. CDR3 DNA sequence: TGTGCCAGTAGCCAGGGACTATCAATGGACGCCTACGAGCAGTACTTC. Looking up the rest from reference TRBV19 and TRBJ2-7 gives the full variable domain: DGGITQSPKYLFRKEGQNVTLSCEQNLNHDAMYWYRQDPGQGLRLIYYSQIVNDFQKGDIAEGYSVSREKKESFPLTVTSAQKNPTAFYLCASSQGLSMDAYEQYFGPGTRLTVT.

This clone was seen once. The chain has TRBV18 and TRBJ1-1, with a possible D match to TRBD1 (6 bases). The germline V and J ends were trimmed by 6 bases and 4 bases, with 9 bases remaining between them. The V gene's germline CDR1 is KGHSH and CDR2 LQKENI. This CDR3 is 12 amino acids long. CDR3 residues: CASSPDSTEAFF. As DNA, the CDR3 is TGTGCCAGCTCCCCGGACAGCACTGAAGCTTTCTTT.

The chain recombines TRBV11-2 with TRBJ1-2, with 7 bases that match TRBD1. Germline CDR1 is SGHAT and CDR2 is FQNNGV. The CDR3 covers 14 residues. Losses at the gene ends were 1 base for V and 6 bases for J; bases not matched to a gene: 5. CDR3: CASSLVLRGNGYTF. In DNA, the CDR3 is TGTGCCAGCAGCTTAGTTCTCAGGGGGAATGGCTACACCTTC.

The chain recombines TRBV19 with TRBJ2-7; 9 bases are shared with TRBD2. With V trimmed by 4 bases and J by 2 bases, 6 bases remained unmatched. This CDR3 has 15 residues. Germline V gene lookup returns CDR1 LNHDA and CDR2 SQIVND (reference sequence). CDR3 coding DNA: TGTGCCAGTAGTAGACTAGCGGTATCAACCTACGAGCAGTACTTC. Protein product: CASSRLAVSTYEQYF.

CDR3 in amino acids: CSASPVEGYTF. In DNA form, the CDR3 reads TGCAGTGCTAGTCCCGTGGAGGGCTACACCTTC. The chain joins TRBV20-1 to TRBJ1-2; D call uncertain. This CDR3 has 11 residues. V lost 3 bases, J lost 8 bases, and 10 bases lay in between. CDR1 DFQATT and CDR2 SNEGSKA come from the germline V gene (reference sequence).

The chain links TRBV9 to TRBJ2-7, with 11 bases lining up with TRBD2. Germline values: CDR1 SGDLS, CDR2 YYNGEE. The length of the CDR3 is 16 residues. The ends lost 9 bases at V and 5 bases at J; junction bases unmatched: 16. The CDR3 bases are TGTGCCACCCCTCTTCTAGCGGGAGGTGATTACGACGAGCAGTACTTC. Protein product: CATPLLAGGDYDEQYF.

This clone showed up just once. V and J are TRBV3-1 (or the pseudogene TRBV3-2) and TRBJ2-3; TRBD2 agrees at 15 bases. The CDR3 has 15 residues. The germline V gene has CDR1 LGHDT and CDR2 YNNKEL (reference sequence). V dropped 3 bases and J dropped 7; count of bases not matched to a gene: 2. Here the CDR3 DNA reads TGTGCCAGCAGCCAGGGACTAGCGGGAGGTCATACGCAGTATTTT. Its protein is CASSQGLAGGHTQYF.

This CDR3 is CASSVLAGGFNEQFF. The CDR3 DNA reads as TGTGCCAGCAGCGTCCTAGCGGGAGGTTTCAATGAGCAGTTCTTC. The J gene is TRBJ2-1, the V gene TRBV9, with 11 bases lining up with TRBD2. CDR1 SGDLS and CDR2 YYNGEE come from the germline V gene. The CDR3 length is 15 residues. With V trimmed by 2 bases and J by 6 bases, 4 bases remained unmatched.